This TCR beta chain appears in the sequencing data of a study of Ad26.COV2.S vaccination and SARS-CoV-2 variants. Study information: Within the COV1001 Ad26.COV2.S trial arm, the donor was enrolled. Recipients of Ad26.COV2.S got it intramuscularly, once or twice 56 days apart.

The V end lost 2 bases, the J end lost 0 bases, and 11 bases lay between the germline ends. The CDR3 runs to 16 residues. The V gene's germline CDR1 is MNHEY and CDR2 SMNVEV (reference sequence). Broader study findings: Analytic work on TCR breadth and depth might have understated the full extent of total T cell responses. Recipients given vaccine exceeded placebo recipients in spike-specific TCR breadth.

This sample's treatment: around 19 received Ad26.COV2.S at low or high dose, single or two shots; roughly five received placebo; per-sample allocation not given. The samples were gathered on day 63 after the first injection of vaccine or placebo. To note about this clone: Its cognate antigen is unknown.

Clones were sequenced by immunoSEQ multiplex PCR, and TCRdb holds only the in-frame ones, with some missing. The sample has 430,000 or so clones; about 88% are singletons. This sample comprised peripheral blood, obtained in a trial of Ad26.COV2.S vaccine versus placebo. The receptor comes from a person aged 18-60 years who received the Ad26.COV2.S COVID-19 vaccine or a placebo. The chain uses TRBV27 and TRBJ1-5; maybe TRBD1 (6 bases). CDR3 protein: CASSLRGTTSNQPQHF. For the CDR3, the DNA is TGTGCCAGCAGTTTAAGGGGGACCACTAGCAATCAGCCCCAGCATTTT.